One and the same sample provided the 26 T cell receptor beta chains below, sequenced in a study of blood T cells in healthy people across ages. The authors ran a second PCR of roughly 6 to 12 cycles using a sample-barcoded 5' primer and a J-beta primer mix. One entry per CDR3 protein, called by TCRdb with MiXCR from the 5' RACE reads. This sample carries around 790,000 distinct CDR3 sequences, around two fifths of them seen once, and the ten largest clones take about 21%. Sequencing was carried out using blood. The receptors were sampled from a man aged 60 to 75 in good health.

This chain joins TRBV9 and TRBJ1-2, with TRBD1 matching over 7 bases. The V gene's germline CDR1 is SGDLS and CDR2 YYNGEE. The CDR3 contains 15 residues. The V and J ends lost 3 bases and 5 bases, in that order; junction bases with no gene match: 10. This chain's CDR3 is CASSDPRDSPYGYTF. In DNA form, the CDR3 reads TGTGCCAGCAGCGACCCACGGGACAGCCCTTATGGCTACACCTTC.

This chain uses TRBV12-3 or TRBV12-4 with TRBJ2-3, with 8 bases fitting TRBD2. The V and J ends lost 3 bases and 6 bases, in that order; junction bases with no gene match: 11. The CDR3 is made up of 16 amino acids. The CDR3 sequence: CASSFAGSGTSDTQYF. CDR3 bases: TGTGCCAGCAGTTTTGCGGGCAGCGGGACTAGTGATACGCAGTATTTT.

Turning to this clonotype: Relative to the germline gene, one junction end is altered; a read error may explain this. The rearrangement uses TRBV4-3 and TRBJ2-3; no clear D. Germline CDR1 reads LGHNA; CDR2 reads YSLEER. The CDR3 runs 15 residues. The CDR3: CAGSQEPGSTDTQYF. The CDR3 DNA follows: TGCGCCGGCAGCCAAGAACCTGGCAGCACAGATACGCAGTATTTT.

This clonotype is categorized as medium-sized. The CDR3 DNA reads TGCAGCGCCGGGGACGGAGCCTACGAGCAGTACTTC. This translates into CSAGDGAYEQYF. This chain uses TRBV29-1 with TRBJ2-7; the D gene could be TRBD1 or TRBD2 (5 bases each). CDR3 length: 12 residues. Germline CDR1 SQVTM, CDR2 ANQGSEA. V shed 7 bases and J shed 2 bases, with 12 bases lying between them.

This chain uses TRBV5-1 with TRBJ2-1; the match to TRBD2 covers 7 bases. V dropped 5 bases and J dropped 4; count of bases not matched to a gene: 9. The CDR3 loop spans 15 amino acids. Germline values: CDR1 SGHRS, CDR2 YFSETQ. The CDR3, as DNA: TGCGCCAGCAGTCAGACAGCTAGCGGTTACAATGAGCAGTTCTTC. Translated: CASSQTASGYNEQFF.

This rearrangement joins TRBV5-5 to TRBJ2-7; D remains unclear. Germline CDR1 reads SGHKS; CDR2 reads YYEKEE (reference sequence). Trimming took 2 bases from V and 4 from J, leaving 13 bases between them. The CDR3 is 14 residues long. DNA for the CDR3: TGTGCCAGCAGCTTAAGGCTGACACCATACGAGCAGTACTTC. This gives the protein CASSLRLTPYEQYF.

V and J are TRBV4-1 and TRBJ1-1; D unclear. Trimming removed 0 bases from V and 11 bases from J, with 16 bases in between. CDR1 and CDR2 (germline): MGHRA, YSYEKL. This CDR3 region has 14 residues. CDR3 in amino acids: CASSQDLFRVGAFF. CDR3 coding DNA: TGCGCCAGCAGCCAAGATCTTTTCCGAGTTGGGGCTTTCTTT.

The chain couples TRBV13 to TRBJ1-1; D might be TRBD1 (5 bases). V was cut by 9 bases and J by 1 base, with 12 bases left in between. The CDR3 extends over 13 amino acids. Germline V lookup: CDR1 PRHDT, CDR2 FYEKMQ (reference sequence). The CDR3 nucleotides read TGTGCCAGTGAGGGGCCGAGGAACACTGAAGCTTTCTTT. Its translation is CASEGPRNTEAFF. Using reference TRBV13 and TRBJ1-1 for the parts outside the CDR3, the full variable domain is AAGVIQSPRHLIKEKRETATLKCYPIPRHDTVYWYQQGPGQDPQFLISFYEKMQSDKGSIPDRFSAQQFSDYHSELNMSSLELGDSALYFCASEGPRNTEAFFGQGTRLTVV.

This clonotype was seen more than once but under ten times. This chain connects TRBV12-3 or TRBV12-4 to TRBJ1-1; 7 nucleotides agree with TRBD1. The J segment lost 1 base and the V segment lost 5 bases, leaving 7 bases of the junction unmatched. CDR3 length: 15 amino acids. The CDR3 nucleotides are TGTGCCAGCAGTGCTACAGGGGCCGGGAACACTGAAGCTTTCTTT. Protein: CASSATGAGNTEAFF.

This clonotype came up a few times. The V call is TRBV7-2, the J call TRBJ2-7; D assignment may be TRBD1 or TRBD2 (5 bases each). This CDR3 contains 14 residues. Looked up from germline, CDR1 is SGHTA and CDR2 is FQGNSA. V dropped 5 bases and J dropped 2 bases, with 13 bases sitting between them. In DNA form, the CDR3 reads TGTGCCAGCAGCCGTCCGGGGCGGGCCTACGAGCAGTACTTC. It translates to CASSRPGRAYEQYF.

The sample holds one count of this clonotype. This sequence may be a read error, since a much larger clone differs from it by one base. The rearrangement joins TRBV12-3 or TRBV12-4 to TRBJ1-5; TRBD1 is a possible D gene (5 bases). The CDR3 has 14 residues. The CDR3 nucleotides are TGTGCCAGCAGTTTCGGGGGGGGTGGGCAGCTCCAGCATTTT. Translating it yields CASSFGGGGQLQHF.

CDR3: CASSPGQRRGYGYTF. As DNA, the CDR3 is TGCGCCAGCAGCCCGGGACAGCGGAGGGGCTATGGCTACACCTTC. V gene TRBV5-1 combines with J gene TRBJ1-2, with TRBD1 matching over 7 bases. After removal of 4 bases from V and 4 bases from J, the junction contained 10 bases not matched to a gene. The V gene's germline CDR1 is SGHRS and CDR2 YFSETQ. The CDR3 length is 15 residues.

This chain uses TRBV6-2 or TRBV6-3 with TRBJ2-1; TRBD1 agrees at 9 bases. V trimming: 2 bases; J trimming: 7 bases; junction bases outside the gene matches: 12. Germline-derived CDR1 and CDR2 are MNHEY and SVGEGT. The CDR3 totals 17 residues. Here the CDR3 reads CASSYPFYRDRENEQFF. The CDR3 region has the DNA TGTGCCAGCAGTTACCCTTTCTACCGGGACAGGGAGAATGAGCAGTTCTTC.

As regards this clonotype: The junction departs from the called germline gene at one end, perhaps through a read error. This rearrangement joins TRBV7-6 to TRBJ2-7; D may correspond to TRBD1 or TRBD2 (8 bases each). Per germline, CDR1 SGHVS and CDR2 FNYEAQ. The CDR3 length is 14 residues. CDR3 in amino acids: CVSSLAGQDYEQYF. The CDR3 coding sequence is TGTGTCAGCAGCTTAGCGGGACAGGACTACGAGCAGTACTTC.

V gene TRBV20-1 combines with J gene TRBJ1-5; D possibly corresponds to TRBD1 (6 bases). The germline V gene has CDR1 DFQATT and CDR2 SNEGSKA (reference sequence). This CDR3 spans 14 amino acids. V lost 1 base to trimming and J lost 5 bases, with 12 bases between them. The CDR3 coding sequence is TGCAGTGCTAGAGGTGCACAGGGCTATCAGCCCCAGCATTTT. As protein: CSARGAQGYQPQHF.

This chain links TRBV29-1 with TRBJ1-1; D unclear. The V and J ends lost 4 bases and 0 bases respectively, with 6 bases between them. The CDR3 length is 12 residues. Germline assignment: CDR1 SQVTM and CDR2 ANQGSEA. The DNA of the CDR3 is TGCAGCGTTGTACCAGTGAACACTGAAGCTTTCTTT. It yields the protein CSVVPVNTEAFF.

The chain links TRBV20-1 to TRBJ2-5; D unclear. Germline CDR1 DFQATT, CDR2 SNEGSKA (reference sequence). Deletions cut 5 bases from V and 2 bases from J, with 15 bases between. This CDR3 region has 14 residues. The CDR3 DNA is TGCAGTGCTCGTCCCGTCGACTTTCAAGAGACCCAGTACTTC. It encodes CSARPVDFQETQYF.

The chain is built from TRBV12-3 or TRBV12-4 and TRBJ1-2, with D hard to call. V was cut by 6 bases and J by 8 bases, with 28 bases left in between. This CDR3 comprises 17 residues. The CDR3 loop is CASSPDKERAARAGYTF. The CDR3 nucleotides read TGTGCCAGCAGCCCCGACAAGGAGAGGGCCGCAAGGGCGGGCTACACCTTC.

The rearrangement links TRBV20-1 to TRBJ2-1; 10 bases match TRBD2. This CDR3 comprises 14 residues. The junction had 7 bases not matched to a gene; V was cut back by 5 bases and J by 6 bases. The V gene's germline CDR1 is DFQATT and CDR2 SNEGSKA (reference sequence). This CDR3 reads CSALRTSGINEQFF. The CDR3 DNA is TGCAGTGCTCTGCGGACTAGCGGAATCAATGAGCAGTTCTTC.

As DNA, the CDR3 is TGTGCCAGCAGCTCCCCGGGACTAGCGGGGGGGCCCTACAATGAGCAGTACTTC. Translated: CASSSPGLAGGPYNEQYF. The genes are TRBV11-2 and TRBJ2-1; 16 nucleotides line up with TRBD2. The J call is uncertain, as TRBJ2-7 better fits the DNA end. This CDR3 contains 18 residues. Looked up from germline, CDR1 is SGHAT and CDR2 is FQNNGV.

As to this clonotype: Since a much larger clone is just one base distant, this may be a read error. The CDR3 protein is CAISEAARQNTQYF. The CDR3 nucleotides are TGTGCCATCAGTGAGGCGGCCAGGCAAAATACGCAGTATTTT. The chain is built from TRBV10-3 and TRBJ2-3; no clear D. V was clipped by 2 bases and J by 7 bases, with 13 bases between them. The length of the CDR3 is 14 residues. Germline CDR1 reads ENHRY; CDR2 reads SYGVKD.

This clonotype came up a few times. V and J are TRBV15 and TRBJ2-7; D gene unclear. Germline CDR1 is LNHNV and CDR2 is YYDKDF (reference sequence). V gave up 2 bases and J gave up 3 bases, with 8 bases separating them. The CDR3 totals 13 residues. For the CDR3, the DNA is TGTGCCACCAGCAGATTGAAAAGCTACGAGCAGTACTTC. Amino acid sequence: CATSRLKSYEQYF.

The chain uses TRBV15 and TRBJ2-1; 7 positions agree with TRBD2. J gave up 5 bases and V 1 base, and 5 bases lay outside the gene matches. Per germline, CDR1 LNHNV and CDR2 YYDKDF (reference sequence). The CDR3 sequence is 15 residues long. In nucleotides, the CDR3 is TGTGCCACCAGCAGAGCCCGGGACTACGACAATGAGCAGTTCTTC. Amino acids: CATSRARDYDNEQFF.

V is TRBV12-3 or TRBV12-4 and J is TRBJ2-7; 8 bases line up with TRBD1. V shed 6 bases and J 4 bases; nucleotides not matched to a gene: 11. The CDR3 is 15 residues long. DNA for the CDR3: TGTGCCAGCAGCCACTACCGACAGGGGTGGTACGAGCAGTACTTC. It codes for CASSHYRQGWYEQYF.

The gene calls are TRBV6-2 or TRBV6-3 and TRBJ2-7, with 7 nucleotides matching TRBD1. Trimming at V came to 2 bases and at J to 4 bases, leaving 8 bases not matched to a gene. The germline gives CDR1 MNHEY, CDR2 SVGEGT. CDR3 length: 15 amino acids. CDR3 bases: TGTGCCAGCAGTTACCTCGGACAGGAAAGGTACGAGCAGTACTTC. It is translated as CASSYLGQERYEQYF.

This chain links TRBV7-3 with TRBJ2-6; D remains unclear. Trimming shortened V by 4 bases and J by 2 bases, and 9 bases separated the two germline ends. Looked up from germline, CDR1 is SGHTA and CDR2 is FQGTGA. CDR3 size: 15 residues. CDR3 DNA: TGTGCCAGCAGCTCCTGGTCTACTGGGGCCAACGTCCTGACTTTC. Translating gives CASSSWSTGANVLTF.